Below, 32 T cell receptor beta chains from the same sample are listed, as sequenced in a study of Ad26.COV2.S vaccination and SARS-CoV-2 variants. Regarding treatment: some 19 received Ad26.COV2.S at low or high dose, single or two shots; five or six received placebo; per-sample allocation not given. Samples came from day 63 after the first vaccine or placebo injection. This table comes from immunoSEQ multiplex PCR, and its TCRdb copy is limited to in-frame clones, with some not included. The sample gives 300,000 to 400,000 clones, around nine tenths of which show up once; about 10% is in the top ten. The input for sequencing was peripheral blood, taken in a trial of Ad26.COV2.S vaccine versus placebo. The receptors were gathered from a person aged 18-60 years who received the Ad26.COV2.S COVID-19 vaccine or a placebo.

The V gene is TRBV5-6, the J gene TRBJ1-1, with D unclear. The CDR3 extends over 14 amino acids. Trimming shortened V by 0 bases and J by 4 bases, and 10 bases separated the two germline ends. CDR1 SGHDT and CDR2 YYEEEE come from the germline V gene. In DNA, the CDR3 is TGTGCCAGCAGCTTGGGATATTGGGGCACTGAAGCTTTCTTT. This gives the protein CASSLGYWGTEAFF.

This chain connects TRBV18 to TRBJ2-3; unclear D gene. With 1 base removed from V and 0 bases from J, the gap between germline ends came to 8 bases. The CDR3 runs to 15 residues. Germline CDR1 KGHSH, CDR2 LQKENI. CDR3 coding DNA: TGTGCCAGCTCACCACTGACGGCTAGCACAGATACGCAGTATTTT. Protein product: CASSPLTASTDTQYF.

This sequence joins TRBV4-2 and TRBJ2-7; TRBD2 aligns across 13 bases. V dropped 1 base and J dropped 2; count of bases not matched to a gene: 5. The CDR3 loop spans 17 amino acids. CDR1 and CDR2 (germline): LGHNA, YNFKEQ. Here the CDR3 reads CASSQVGLAGLPYEQYF. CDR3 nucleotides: TGTGCCAGCAGCCAAGTGGGACTAGCGGGATTACCCTACGAGCAGTACTTC.

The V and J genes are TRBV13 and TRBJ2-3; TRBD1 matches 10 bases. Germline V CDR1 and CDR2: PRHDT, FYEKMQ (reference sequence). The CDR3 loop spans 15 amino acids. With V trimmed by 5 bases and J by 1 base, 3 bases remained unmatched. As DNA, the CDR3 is TGTGCCAGCAGCCCCGGGACAGGGGGCACAGATACGCAGTATTTT. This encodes CASSPGTGGTDTQYF.

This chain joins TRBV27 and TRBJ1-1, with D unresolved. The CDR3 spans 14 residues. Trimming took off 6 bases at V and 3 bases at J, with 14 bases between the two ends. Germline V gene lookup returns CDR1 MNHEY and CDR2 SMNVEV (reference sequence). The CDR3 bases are TGTGCCAGCAGGGTAAATGGGGAGTACACTGAAGCTTTCTTT. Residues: CASRVNGEYTEAFF.

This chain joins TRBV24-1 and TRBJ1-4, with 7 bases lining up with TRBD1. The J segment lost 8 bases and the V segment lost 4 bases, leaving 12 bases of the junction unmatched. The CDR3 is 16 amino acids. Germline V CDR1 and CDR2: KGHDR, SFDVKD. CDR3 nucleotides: TGTGCCACCAGTGACACCTACAGGGGTGGATGGGAAAAACTGTTTTTT. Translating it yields CATSDTYRGGWEKLFF.

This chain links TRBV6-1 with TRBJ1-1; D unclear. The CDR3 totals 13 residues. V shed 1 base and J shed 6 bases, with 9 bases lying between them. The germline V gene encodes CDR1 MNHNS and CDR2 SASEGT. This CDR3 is CASSEGNGPEAFF. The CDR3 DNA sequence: TGTGCCAGCAGTGAAGGTAATGGGCCTGAAGCTTTCTTT.

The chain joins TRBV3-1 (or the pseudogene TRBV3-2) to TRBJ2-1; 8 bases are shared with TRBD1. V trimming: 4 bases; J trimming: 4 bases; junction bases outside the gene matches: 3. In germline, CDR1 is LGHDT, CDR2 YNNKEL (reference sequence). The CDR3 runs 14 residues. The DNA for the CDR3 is TGTGCCAGCAGCCCGGGACAGGAATACAATGAGCAGTTCTTC. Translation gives CASSPGQEYNEQFF.

CDR3 in DNA: TGTGCCAGCAAGGGGTTTCACTACGAGCAGTACTTC. Translated: CASKGFHYEQYF. The rearrangement uses TRBV25-1 and TRBJ2-7, with a weak D call TRBD1 (5 bases). Trimming stripped 7 bases from V and 3 bases from J, with 10 bases between. Germline V CDR1 and CDR2: MGHDK, SYGVNS. The CDR3 spans 12 residues.

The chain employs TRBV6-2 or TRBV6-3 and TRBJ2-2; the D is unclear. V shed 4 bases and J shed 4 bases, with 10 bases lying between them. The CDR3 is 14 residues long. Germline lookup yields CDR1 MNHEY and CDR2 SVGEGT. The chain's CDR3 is CASSWISGTGELFF. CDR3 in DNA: TGTGCCAGCAGTTGGATTAGTGGCACCGGGGAGCTGTTTTTT.

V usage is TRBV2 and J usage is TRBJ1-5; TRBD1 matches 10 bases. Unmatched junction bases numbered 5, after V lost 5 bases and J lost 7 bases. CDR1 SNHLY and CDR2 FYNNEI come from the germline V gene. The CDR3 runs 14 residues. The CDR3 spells CASSHRDRGQPQHF. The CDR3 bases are TGTGCCAGCAGTCACCGGGACAGGGGCCAGCCCCAGCATTTT.

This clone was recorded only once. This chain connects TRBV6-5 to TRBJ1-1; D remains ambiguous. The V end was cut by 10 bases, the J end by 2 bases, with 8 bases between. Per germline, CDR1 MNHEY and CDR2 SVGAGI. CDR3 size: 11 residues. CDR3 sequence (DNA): TGTGCCACCCATCGTAACACTGAAGCTTTCTTT. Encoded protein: CATHRNTEAFF.

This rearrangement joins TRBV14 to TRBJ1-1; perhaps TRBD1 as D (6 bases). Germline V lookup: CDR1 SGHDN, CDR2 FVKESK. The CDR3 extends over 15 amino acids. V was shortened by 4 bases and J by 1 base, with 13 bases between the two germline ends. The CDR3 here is CASSLPGHRNTEAFF. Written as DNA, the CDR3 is TGTGCCAGCAGCCTTCCGGGACACCGGAACACTGAAGCTTTCTTT.

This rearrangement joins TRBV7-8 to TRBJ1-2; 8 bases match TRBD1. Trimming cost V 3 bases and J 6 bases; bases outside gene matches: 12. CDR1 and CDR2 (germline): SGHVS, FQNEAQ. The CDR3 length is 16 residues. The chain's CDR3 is CASSFLTTSGGNGYTF. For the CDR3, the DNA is TGTGCCAGCAGCTTTCTCACTACCTCAGGGGGCAATGGCTACACCTTC.

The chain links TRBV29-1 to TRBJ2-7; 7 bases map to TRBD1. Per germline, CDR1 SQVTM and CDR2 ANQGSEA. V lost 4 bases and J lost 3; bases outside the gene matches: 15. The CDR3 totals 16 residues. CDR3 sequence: CSVVLLPDRHHYEQYF. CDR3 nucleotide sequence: TGCAGCGTTGTTCTATTGCCGGACAGGCATCACTACGAGCAGTACTTC.

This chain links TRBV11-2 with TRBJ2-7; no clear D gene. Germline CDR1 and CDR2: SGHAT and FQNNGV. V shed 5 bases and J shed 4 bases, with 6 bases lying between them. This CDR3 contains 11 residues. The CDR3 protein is CASSTLYEQYF. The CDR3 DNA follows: TGTGCCAGCAGCACCTTGTACGAGCAGTACTTC.

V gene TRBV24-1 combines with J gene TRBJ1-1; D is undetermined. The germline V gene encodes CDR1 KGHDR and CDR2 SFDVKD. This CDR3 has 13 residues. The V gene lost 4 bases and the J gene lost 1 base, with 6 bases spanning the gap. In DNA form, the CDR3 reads TGTGCCACCAGTGACCAACAGAACACTGAAGCTTTCTTT. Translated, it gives CATSDQQNTEAFF.

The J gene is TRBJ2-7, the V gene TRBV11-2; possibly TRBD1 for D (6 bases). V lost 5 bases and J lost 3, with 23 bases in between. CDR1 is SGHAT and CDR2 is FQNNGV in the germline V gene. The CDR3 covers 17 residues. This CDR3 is CASSINRDTGGVYEQYF. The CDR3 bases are TGTGCCAGCAGCATAAACCGGGACACAGGCGGAGTCTACGAGCAGTACTTC.

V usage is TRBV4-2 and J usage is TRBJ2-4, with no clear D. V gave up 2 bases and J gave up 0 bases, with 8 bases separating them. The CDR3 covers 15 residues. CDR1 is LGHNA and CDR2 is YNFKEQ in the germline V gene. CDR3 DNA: TGTGCCAGCAGCCAATCGACCTTAGCCAAAAACATTCAGTACTTC. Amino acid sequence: CASSQSTLAKNIQYF.

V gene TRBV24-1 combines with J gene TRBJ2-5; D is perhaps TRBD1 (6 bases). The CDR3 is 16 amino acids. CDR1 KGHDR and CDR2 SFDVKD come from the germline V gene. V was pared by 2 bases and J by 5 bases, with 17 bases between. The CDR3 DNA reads TGTGCCACCAGTGATTCAGGGGCGGACACTGGGGAGACCCAGTACTTC. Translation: CATSDSGADTGETQYF.

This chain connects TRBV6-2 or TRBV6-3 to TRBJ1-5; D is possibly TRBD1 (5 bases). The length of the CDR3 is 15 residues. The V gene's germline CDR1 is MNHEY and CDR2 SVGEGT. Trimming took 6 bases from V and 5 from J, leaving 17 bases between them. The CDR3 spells CASSSGTETYQPQHF. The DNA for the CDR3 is TGTGCCAGCAGCTCCGGGACGGAGACCTATCAGCCCCAGCATTTT.

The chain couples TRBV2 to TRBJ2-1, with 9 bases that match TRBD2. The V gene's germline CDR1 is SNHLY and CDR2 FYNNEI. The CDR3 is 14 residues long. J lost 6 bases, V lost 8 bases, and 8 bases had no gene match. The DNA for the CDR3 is TGTGCCAGCCGGGGGGCGGGAGGGCTCAATGAGCAGTTCTTC. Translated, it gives CASRGAGGLNEQFF.

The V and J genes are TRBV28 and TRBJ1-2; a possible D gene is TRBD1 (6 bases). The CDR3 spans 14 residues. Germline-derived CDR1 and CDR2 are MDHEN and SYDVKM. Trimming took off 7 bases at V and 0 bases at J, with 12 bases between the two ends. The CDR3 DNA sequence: TGTGCCAGCACCCGGGGGGGGCCTAACTATGGCTACACCTTC. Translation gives CASTRGGPNYGYTF.

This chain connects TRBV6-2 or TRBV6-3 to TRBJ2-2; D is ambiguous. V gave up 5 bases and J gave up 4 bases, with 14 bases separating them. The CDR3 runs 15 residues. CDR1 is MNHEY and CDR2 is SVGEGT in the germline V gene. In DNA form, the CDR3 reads TGTGCCAGCAGTCATTTGAAGGAAGGCACCGGGGAGCTGTTTTTT. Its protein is CASSHLKEGTGELFF.

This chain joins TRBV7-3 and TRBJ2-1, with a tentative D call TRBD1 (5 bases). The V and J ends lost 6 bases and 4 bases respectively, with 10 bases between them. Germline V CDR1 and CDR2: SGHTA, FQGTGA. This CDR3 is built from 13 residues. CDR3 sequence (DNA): TGTGCCAGCAGGGACACCGGGTACAATGAGCAGTTCTTC. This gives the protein CASRDTGYNEQFF.

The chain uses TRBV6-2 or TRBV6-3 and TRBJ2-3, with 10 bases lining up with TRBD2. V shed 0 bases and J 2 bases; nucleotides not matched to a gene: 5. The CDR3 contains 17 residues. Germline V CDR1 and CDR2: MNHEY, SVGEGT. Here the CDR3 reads CASSYSPSGGFTDTQYF. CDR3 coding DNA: TGTGCCAGCAGTTACTCTCCTAGCGGGGGATTCACAGATACGCAGTATTTT.

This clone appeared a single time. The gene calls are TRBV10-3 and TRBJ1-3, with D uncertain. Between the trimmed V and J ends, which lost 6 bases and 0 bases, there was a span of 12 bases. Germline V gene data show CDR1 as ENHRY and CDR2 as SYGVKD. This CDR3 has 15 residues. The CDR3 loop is CAIRTWAYSGNTIYF. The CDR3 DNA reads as TGTGCCATCAGGACATGGGCCTACTCTGGAAACACCATATATTTT.

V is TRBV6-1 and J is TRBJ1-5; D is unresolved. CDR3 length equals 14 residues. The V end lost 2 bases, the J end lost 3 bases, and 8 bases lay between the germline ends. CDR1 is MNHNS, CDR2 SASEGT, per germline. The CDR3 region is CASSELETNQPQHF. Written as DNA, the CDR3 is TGTGCCAGCAGTGAATTGGAAACCAATCAGCCCCAGCATTTT.

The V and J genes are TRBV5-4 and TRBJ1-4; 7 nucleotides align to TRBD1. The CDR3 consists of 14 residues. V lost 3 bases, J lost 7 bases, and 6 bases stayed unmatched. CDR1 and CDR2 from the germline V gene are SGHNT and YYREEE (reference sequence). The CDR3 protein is CASSSQTGTEKLFF. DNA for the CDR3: TGTGCCAGCAGCTCCCAGACAGGGACTGAAAAACTGTTTTTT.

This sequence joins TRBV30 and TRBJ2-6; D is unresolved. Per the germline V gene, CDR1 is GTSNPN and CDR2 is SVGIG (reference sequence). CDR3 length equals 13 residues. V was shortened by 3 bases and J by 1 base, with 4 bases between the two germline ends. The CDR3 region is CAWRGSGANVLTF. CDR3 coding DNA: TGTGCCTGGAGGGGGTCTGGGGCCAACGTCCTGACTTTC.

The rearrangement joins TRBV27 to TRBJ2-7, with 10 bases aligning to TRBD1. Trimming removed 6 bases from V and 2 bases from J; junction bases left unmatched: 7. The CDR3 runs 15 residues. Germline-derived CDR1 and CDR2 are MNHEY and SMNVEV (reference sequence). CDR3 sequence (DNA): TGTGCCAGCAGGCTCCGCGACAGGGGGCCCTACGAGCAGTACTTC. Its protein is CASRLRDRGPYEQYF.

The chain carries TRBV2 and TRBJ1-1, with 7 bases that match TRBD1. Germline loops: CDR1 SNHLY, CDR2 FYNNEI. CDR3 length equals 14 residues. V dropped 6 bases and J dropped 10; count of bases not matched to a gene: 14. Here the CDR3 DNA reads TGTGCCAGCAGGGGGATACAGGGGTCGGCCACAGCTTTCTTT. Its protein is CASRGIQGSATAFF. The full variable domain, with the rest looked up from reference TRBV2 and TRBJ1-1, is EPEVTQTPSHQVTQMGQEVILRCVPISNHLYFYWYRQILGQKVEFLVSFYNNEISEKSEIFDDQFSVERPDGSNFTLKIRSTKLEDSAMYFCASRGIQGSATAFFGQGTRLTVV.